Presented here are 23 T cell receptor beta chains from one specimen sequenced in a study of shared clonotypes between healthy human individuals. The protocol was immunoSEQ multiplex PCR, while the TCRdb copy is restricted to in-frame clones and leaves out a portion. The sample holds a few million clones; 85% to 95% are singletons and the top ten take approximately 0.39%. Sequencing was carried out using naive CD4+ T cells from PBMCs. Stated subset: CD45RA+ positively selected. The receptors were sampled from a man aged 18 to 35 in good health. Some clones in this sample may be carry-over from other donors' samples.

A word on this clone: Within the sample, other DNA sequences also encode this same CDR3. V usage is TRBV7-9 and J usage is TRBJ2-2; the D gene could be TRBD1 or TRBD2 (5 bases each). Trimming removed 5 bases from V and 6 bases from J, with 10 bases in between. The CDR3 extends over 13 amino acids. From germline, CDR1 is SEHNR and CDR2 FQNEAQ (reference sequence). For the CDR3, the DNA is TGTGCCAGCAGCCTCTTGGGGGCCGGGGAGCTGTTTTTT. It yields the protein CASSLLGAGELFF.

The V gene is TRBV5-1, the J gene TRBJ1-4; 9 bases agree with TRBD1. This CDR3 spans 14 amino acids. Looked up from germline, CDR1 is SGHRS and CDR2 is YFSETQ. The J segment lost 8 bases and the V segment lost 0 bases, leaving 2 bases of the junction unmatched. This CDR3 is CASSLDRGPEKLFF. CDR3 coding DNA: TGCGCCAGCAGCTTGGACAGGGGGCCCGAAAAACTGTTTTTT.

The chain uses TRBV18 and TRBJ1-2; no definite D call. Trimming shortened V by 3 bases and J by 3 bases, and 20 bases separated the two germline ends. Germline V CDR1 and CDR2: KGHSH, LQKENI. The CDR3 has 17 residues. CDR3 DNA: TGTGCCAGCTCACCGCCCAACTCCCCGGTAGTGGACTATGGCTACACCTTC. This gives the protein CASSPPNSPVVDYGYTF.

The chain uses TRBV6-5 and TRBJ1-2; 10 nucleotides match TRBD1. V shed 5 bases, J shed 6 bases, and the junction held 9 bases outside the gene matches. CDR3 length: 15 amino acids. The germline gives CDR1 MNHEY, CDR2 SVGAGI. CDR3 sequence: CASSNRDRGFNGYTF. CDR3 nucleotides: TGTGCCAGCAGTAACCGGGACAGGGGATTTAATGGCTACACCTTC.

V is TRBV28 and J is TRBJ2-3, with D possibly being TRBD2 (6 bases). The germline V and J ends were trimmed by 5 bases and 0 bases, with 12 bases remaining between them. CDR1 is MDHEN and CDR2 is SYDVKM in the germline V gene. CDR3 length: 15 residues. This CDR3 reads CASSLLAISTDTQYF. As DNA, the CDR3 is TGTGCCAGCAGTCTGCTAGCGATTAGCACAGATACGCAGTATTTT. Full variable domain (outside the CDR3, taken from reference TRBV28 and TRBJ2-3): DVKVTQSSRYLVKRTGEKVFLECVQDMDHENMFWYRQDPGLGLRLIYFSYDVKMKEKGDIPEGYSVSREKKERFSLILESASTNQTSMYLCASSLLAISTDTQYFGPGTRLTVL.

The V and J genes are TRBV29-1 and TRBJ2-4; perhaps TRBD2 as D (6 bases). Germline loops: CDR1 SQVTM, CDR2 ANQGSEA. This CDR3 has 17 amino acids. V lost 3 bases and J 3 bases, leaving 21 bases between the germline ends. This CDR3 is CSVEGDLSGLLKNIQYF. The CDR3, as DNA: TGCAGCGTTGAGGGGGACTTGTCGGGACTCCTCAAAAACATTCAGTACTTC.

CDR3 sequence: CASSDGGDTQYF. The CDR3 DNA reads TGTGCCAGCAGCGACGGGGGGGATACGCAGTATTTT. The rearrangement links TRBV6-6 to TRBJ2-3; 7 nucleotides agree with TRBD2. Germline CDR1 MNHNY, CDR2 SVGAGI (reference sequence). The CDR3 totals 12 residues. J gave up 6 bases and V 6 bases, and 3 bases lay outside the gene matches.

About this clone itself: Distinct nucleotide sequences in the sample also encode this CDR3. The gene calls are TRBV4-1 and TRBJ2-1; D gene uncertain. The CDR3 loop spans 12 amino acids. Germline CDR1 reads MGHRA; CDR2 reads YSYEKL. V lost 4 bases and J 6 bases, leaving 7 bases between the germline ends. The DNA of the CDR3 is TGCGCCAGCAGCCTCCGTGGCAATGAGCAGTTCTTC. Amino acids: CASSLRGNEQFF.

The V call is TRBV9, the J call TRBJ2-3; 10 nucleotides line up with TRBD1. The germline CDR1 and CDR2 sequences are SGDLS and YYNGEE. The CDR3 consists of 18 residues. V was clipped by 7 bases and J by 8 bases; unmatched bases: 22. The CDR3 coding sequence is TGTGCCAGCGGTGATTTCGGGGGGGACAGGGGAGTTCGTGGTACGCAGTATTTT. Translation gives CASGDFGGDRGVRGTQYF.

As concerns this clone: Within the sample, other DNA sequences also encode this same CDR3. This chain joins TRBV7-8 and TRBJ1-5; the D gene is possibly TRBD1 (5 bases). From germline, CDR1 is SGHVS and CDR2 FQNEAQ. The germline V and J ends were trimmed by 4 bases and 5 bases, with 9 bases remaining between them. The CDR3 length is 13 residues. The CDR3 nucleotides are TGTGCCAGCAGCTCGCAGGGTGATCAGCCCCAGCATTTT. Protein sequence: CASSSQGDQPQHF.

The rearrangement joins TRBV5-1 to TRBJ1-4; unclear D gene. Trimming shortened V by 4 bases and J by 8 bases, and 9 bases separated the two germline ends. This CDR3 is built from 12 residues. Germline V gene lookup returns CDR1 SGHRS and CDR2 YFSETQ. The CDR3 protein is CASSGAEEKLFF. The CDR3 DNA is TGCGCCAGCAGCGGAGCGGAGGAAAAACTGTTTTTT.

The J gene is TRBJ2-7, the V gene TRBV29-1; D might be TRBD2 (6 bases). Trimming removed 4 bases from V and 4 bases from J, with 17 bases in between. CDR3 length: 14 amino acids. The germline gives CDR1 SQVTM, CDR2 ANQGSEA. The CDR3 region is CSVGPRGGKYEQYF. The CDR3 DNA follows: TGCAGCGTTGGCCCCCGGGGCGGGAAGTACGAGCAGTACTTC.

With respect to this clone: The junction and the germline gene differ at one end; a read error may be behind it. The rearrangement uses TRBV5-6 and TRBJ1-4; D possibly corresponds to TRBD1 (5 bases). The CDR3 totals 14 residues. Germline values: CDR1 SGHDT, CDR2 YYEEEE. The CDR3, as DNA: TGTACCAGCAGCTTGGAGGGGCTCGGGGAAAAACTGTTTTTT. It yields the protein CTSSLEGLGEKLFF.

The chain recombines TRBV5-1 with TRBJ2-1; 8 bases are shared with TRBD1. V was clipped by 0 bases and J by 7 bases; unmatched bases: 9. The CDR3 consists of 16 residues. Germline V gene lookup returns CDR1 SGHRS and CDR2 YFSETQ. CDR3 nucleotide sequence: TGCGCCAGCAGCTTGGGGCAGGGGGCGAGATTTAATGAGCAGTTCTTC. It is translated as CASSLGQGARFNEQFF.

This rearrangement joins TRBV28 to TRBJ2-7; D possibly corresponds to TRBD1 (6 bases). The CDR3 spans 14 residues. Germline V gene data show CDR1 as MDHEN and CDR2 as SYDVKM. V was clipped by 6 bases and J by 3 bases, with 15 bases between them. The CDR3 region is CASRPTGRGYEQYF. The CDR3 nucleotides are TGTGCCAGCAGACCGACAGGACGTGGCTACGAGCAGTACTTC.

V usage is TRBV18 and J usage is TRBJ2-6; the D gene is possibly TRBD2 (6 bases). The CDR3 extends over 18 amino acids. Germline-derived CDR1 and CDR2 are KGHSH and LQKENI. The germline V and J ends were trimmed by 0 bases and 0 bases, with 12 bases remaining between them. CDR3 DNA: TGTGCCAGCTCACCACCGGGACTCGACCTCTCTGGGGCCAACGTCCTGACTTTC. Protein sequence: CASSPPGLDLSGANVLTF.

V usage is TRBV6-5 and J usage is TRBJ1-2; 9 bases are shared with TRBD1. The length of the CDR3 is 15 residues. Germline lookup yields CDR1 MNHEY and CDR2 SVGAGI. The V segment lost 6 bases and the J segment 11 bases; nucleotides outside the gene matches: 16. The CDR3 sequence: CASSHSPDRGQPYTF. The DNA of the CDR3 is TGTGCCAGCAGCCACTCGCCGGACAGGGGCCAACCTTACACCTTC.

The V call is TRBV7-8, the J call TRBJ2-1, with 9 bases aligning to TRBD1. Germline CDR1 SGHVS, CDR2 FQNEAQ. Germline trimming cut 4 bases from V and 5 bases from J; bases unmatched to any gene: 12. The CDR3 spans 17 residues. The CDR3 is CASSSFTGTGINNEQFF. CDR3 sequence (DNA): TGTGCCAGCAGCTCCTTCACCGGGACAGGGATTAACAATGAGCAGTTCTTC. Complete variable domain (other parts from reference TRBV7-8 and TRBJ2-1): GAGVSQSPRYKVAKRGQDVALRCDPISGHVSLFWYQQALGQGPEFLTYFQNEAQLDKSGLPSDRFFAERPEGSVSTLKIQRTQQEDSAVYLCASSSFTGTGINNEQFFGPGTRLTVL.

The chain has TRBV25-1 and TRBJ2-5; tentative D call: TRBD2 (6 bases). Germline assignment: CDR1 MGHDK and CDR2 SYGVNS. The CDR3 spans 16 residues. V was shortened by 6 bases and J by 2 bases, with 19 bases between the two germline ends. CDR3 loop: CASRHTGTGVQETQYF. CDR3 DNA: TGTGCCAGCAGACACACCGGGACGGGAGTTCAAGAGACCCAGTACTTC.

The chain uses TRBV7-9 and TRBJ2-3; no clear D gene. Trimming removed 5 bases at V and 7 bases at J, with 13 bases between. This CDR3 region has 13 residues. From germline, CDR1 is SEHNR and CDR2 FQNEAQ (reference sequence). The CDR3 loop is CASSPSPPYTQYF. The CDR3 DNA sequence: TGTGCCAGCAGCCCATCCCCCCCGTATACGCAGTATTTT.

The rearrangement links TRBV10-3 to TRBJ2-5; possibly TRBD1 for D (5 bases). The CDR3 extends over 14 amino acids. Trimming left V 3 bases short and J 5 bases short, with 13 bases between. Germline CDR1 reads ENHRY; CDR2 reads SYGVKD. CDR3 loop: CAISDLTASETQYF. The CDR3 region has the DNA TGTGCCATCAGTGATTTGACAGCCAGTGAGACCCAGTACTTC.

This chain uses TRBV10-3 with TRBJ1-2; possible D gene TRBD1, 5 bases. The length of the CDR3 is 18 residues. Trimming took 0 bases from V and 0 from J, leaving 17 bases between them. Germline V gene lookup returns CDR1 ENHRY and CDR2 SYGVKD. The CDR3 here is CAISESSEGSSANYGYTF. The CDR3, as DNA: TGTGCCATCAGTGAGTCGTCGGAGGGGTCCTCTGCTAACTATGGCTACACCTTC.

Comment on this clone: This CDR3 is also generated by other DNA sequences in the sample. The J gene is TRBJ2-2, the V gene TRBV5-1; 9 positions match TRBD2. J lost 7 bases, V lost 3 bases, and 7 bases had no gene match. The CDR3 sequence is 15 residues long. CDR1 is SGHRS, CDR2 YFSETQ, per germline. The CDR3 DNA reads as TGCGCCAGCAGCTCGTTAGCGGGAGCGGGCGGGGAGCTGTTTTTT. It specifies CASSSLAGAGGELFF.